This T cell receptor (beta chain) was captured in a study of T cells after yellow fever vaccination. Points from the study as a whole: Post-booster repertoires contained most primary-vaccination clones again (about 95% CD4, 88% CD8).

Note on this clonotype: Its specificity is unknown. A much larger clone sits a single nucleotide away, making a read error possible.

CDR1 and CDR2 (germline): KGHSH, LQKENI. CDR3 size: 13 residues. TCRdb reprocessed the 5' RACE reads with MiXCR, giving one entry per CDR3 protein. The table includes a few hundred thousand distinct CDR3 sequences, roughly 3.7% detected once. The rearrangement uses TRBV18 and TRBJ1-3; maybe TRBD1 (5 bases). The TCR sequence derives from a man between 18 and 35 years old who received the YFV17D yellow fever vaccine. Sequenced here: PBMCs, sampled 15 days after the yellow fever booster vaccination. The chain's CDR3 is CASSSNLKDTVYF. In DNA form, the CDR3 reads TGTGCCAGCTCATCCAACCTTAAGGACACCGTATATTTT.